Below are 12 T cell receptor beta chains sequenced from a single sample in a study of early T cells in non-severe SARS-CoV-2 infection. MiXCR, applied by TCRdb to the 5' RACE reads, yields one record per CDR3 protein. This repertoire shows 45,000 or so distinct CDR3 sequences, around 9.9% found once; its top ten account for 8% to 10%. The sequenced material came from whole blood. The receptors stem from an adult who was a healthcare worker with PCR-confirmed SARS-CoV-2 infection or an uninfected control (not recorded which).

This clonotype was seen repeatedly, ten times or more. The CDR3 loop is CASRDISDGYGYTF. The CDR3 nucleotides read TGTGCCAGCAGAGATATTTCTGACGGTTATGGCTACACCTTC. V and J are TRBV6-5 and TRBJ1-2; no reliable D call. Germline CDR1 MNHEY, CDR2 SVGAGI. The CDR3 spans 14 residues. Trimming cost V 6 bases and J 5 bases, with 16 bases left between them.

This clonotype was recorded at least ten times. At one of its ends the junction is not consistent with the germline gene, which may arise from a read error. The J gene is TRBJ2-7, the V gene TRBV7-9; D possibly matches TRBD1 or TRBD2 (5 bases each). Germline V gene data show CDR1 as SEHNR and CDR2 as FQNEAQ (reference sequence). This CDR3 comprises 10 residues. The CDR3 DNA reads as TGTGCCAGCAGCTTAGTGGGACCCGAGTGG. It specifies CASSLVGPEW.

This clonotype has just a few counts. V gene TRBV6-5 combines with J gene TRBJ1-5; weak D call: TRBD1 (5 bases). The CDR3 spans 16 residues. Germline V gives CDR1 MNHEY, CDR2 SVGAGI. V dropped 0 bases and J dropped 1 base, with 10 bases sitting between them. The CDR3, as DNA: TGTGCCAGCAGTTACTCGGGGACGGGGAGCAATCAGCCCCAGCATTTT. Translating gives CASSYSGTGSNQPQHF.

The CDR3 loop is CASVAGGITGELFF. The DNA of the CDR3 is TGCGCCAGCGTGGCAGGGGGCATCACCGGGGAGCTGTTTTTT. The chain couples TRBV5-1 to TRBJ2-2; 8 bases align to TRBD1. V was pared by 7 bases and J by 4 bases, with 6 bases of the junction left unmatched. The germline gives CDR1 SGHRS, CDR2 YFSETQ. The CDR3 runs to 14 residues. Variable domain in full (rest from reference TRBV5-1 and TRBJ2-2): KAGVTQTPRYLIKTRGQQVTLSCSPISGHRSVSWYQQTPGQGLQFLFEYFSETQRNKGNFPGRFSGRQFSNSRSEMNVSTLELGDSALYLCASVAGGITGELFFGEGSRLTVL.

The CDR3 coding sequence is TGCGCCAGCAGTTTCTCCGGGGAACAAGAGACCCAGTACTTC. As protein: CASSFSGEQETQYF. The V and J genes are TRBV10-2 and TRBJ2-5; a possible D gene is TRBD2 (5 bases). Germline loops: CDR1 WSHSY, CDR2 SAAADI. This CDR3 region has 14 residues. Trimming took 5 bases from V and 2 from J, leaving 12 bases between them.

As to this clonotype: At one end, the junction sequence differs from germline, possibly due to a read error. V usage is TRBV7-7 and J usage is TRBJ2-1; weak D call: TRBD1 (5 bases). The CDR3 consists of 13 residues. In germline, CDR1 is SSHAT, CDR2 FNYEAQ (reference sequence). CDR3 coding DNA: TGTGCTAGCAGCTTAGCAGGGTCTAATGAGCAGTTCTTC. Its translation: CASSLAGSNEQFF. The full variable domain, in which reference TRBV7-7 and TRBJ2-1 provide the parts outside the CDR3, is GAGVSQSPRYKVTKRGQDVTLRCDPISSHATLYWYQQALGQGPEFLTYFNYEAQPDKSGLPSDRFSAERPEGSISTLTIQRTEQRDSAMYRCASSLAGSNEQFFGPGTRLTVL.

This clonotype was detected a few times. V and J are TRBV28 and TRBJ1-2; no clear D. The V gene lost 5 bases and the J gene lost 8 bases, with 15 bases spanning the gap. CDR1 is MDHEN, CDR2 SYDVKM, per germline. The CDR3 has 13 amino acids. The CDR3 region has the DNA TGTGCCAGCAGTCTGGACCCTGGCTCCGGCTACACCTTC. This sequence encodes CASSLDPGSGYTF.

V usage is TRBV27 and J usage is TRBJ2-7; no clear D gene. V gave up 4 bases and J gave up 0 bases, with 13 bases separating them. The CDR3 consists of 15 residues. Germline V gives CDR1 MNHEY, CDR2 SMNVEV (reference sequence). The CDR3, as DNA: TGTGCCAGCAGTTATTCTTGGTTGAGCTCCTACGAGCAGTACTTC. Its protein is CASSYSWLSSYEQYF.

In its sample, this clonotype was seen many times. The chain uses TRBV29-1 and TRBJ2-3, with no clear D. The CDR3 is made up of 11 amino acids. Between the trimmed V and J ends, which lost 4 bases and 6 bases, there was a span of 8 bases. CDR1 SQVTM and CDR2 ANQGSEA come from the germline V gene. CDR3 sequence reads: CSVGPTDTQYF. CDR3 nucleotides: TGCAGCGTTGGCCCCACGGATACGCAGTATTTT.

V and J are TRBV7-2 and TRBJ2-1, with 7 bases that match TRBD2. This CDR3 comprises 16 residues. Germline trimming cut 5 bases from V and 0 bases from J; bases unmatched to any gene: 7. Germline V gene lookup returns CDR1 SGHTA and CDR2 FQGNSA. The CDR3 nucleotides are TGTGCCAGCAGCCAATATCTAGCGGCCTCCTACAATGAGCAGTTCTTC. Amino acids: CASSQYLAASYNEQFF.

At least ten counts were recorded for this clonotype. The chain recombines TRBV29-1 with TRBJ2-7; the D gene could be TRBD1 or TRBD2 (5 bases each). V was shortened by 5 bases and J by 2 bases, with 7 bases between the two germline ends. CDR3 length: 11 residues. Per the germline V gene, CDR1 is SQVTM and CDR2 is ANQGSEA. CDR3 protein: CSVRGPYEQYF. CDR3 in DNA: TGCAGCGTTCGGGGCCCCTACGAGCAGTACTTC.

The gene calls are TRBV3-1 and TRBJ2-5; 7 bases fit TRBD1. The CDR3 sequence is 17 residues long. Germline V gives CDR1 LGHDT, CDR2 YNNKEL (reference sequence). Trimming removed 0 bases from V and 1 base from J; junction bases left unmatched: 8. CDR3 in DNA: TGTGCCAGCAGCCAAGATCGTCGGGACAGCATCCAAGAGACCCAGTACTTC. Translated: CASSQDRRDSIQETQYF.